This T cell receptor (beta chain) was captured by sequencing in a study of T cell repertoires in aging, cancer and after chemotherapy (dated by TCRdb to 2018 to 2020). About the study as a whole: Six donor age groups were covered, ranging from 30 or younger up to 70 or older, and each group contained at least three individuals. Paired pre- and post-chemotherapy samples in the hematological group came from chronic lymphocytic leukemia patients treated with fludarabine- or bendamustine-based regimens. To look at immunoaging and at how T cells reconstitute after chemotherapy, the study profiled TCR beta repertoires in peripheral blood from both healthy donors and cancer patients. The cohort comprised some 220 cancer patients, roughly 94 with hematological and roughly 120 with solid cancers, plus 95 healthy donors as a reference group. The full dataset contained around 10 million TCR reads. What the study reported, not specific to this receptor: In healthy donors, the drop in TCR diversity with age came mainly from a loss of richness, whereas in cancer patients a loss of evenness also played a part. Hematological cancer patients had lymphoid organ infiltration, which may itself impair thymic emigration or peripheral T cell expansion. Untreated patients with hematological or solid cancers showed significantly lower blood TCR diversity and higher clonality than age-matched healthy donors. In both cancer cohorts, the median generation probability rose over the chemotherapy interval, which suggests that the repertoire was reconstituted through rebound thymic output. According to the authors, the repertoire data do not permit conclusions about immunological memory after chemotherapy.

Genomic DNA extracted from peripheral blood, rather than sorted cells or RNA, was used as the source for amplification of TCR beta rearrangements. Trimming removed 6 bases from V and 0 bases from J, leaving 11 bases between the germline ends. The germline V gene gives CDR1 as SGHRS and CDR2 as YFSETQ. The CDR3 numbers 14 residues from cysteine through phenylalanine. Only the CDR3 DNA is retained, 42 bases long and in frame from the first base. This clonotype is classified as medium-sized (0.01 to 0.1%). This clone's antigen is unknown. The input lacks base qualities; no much larger clone sits a single base away. Multiplex touch-down PCR with a mixed TRB-A/B primer pool was used to amplify rearranged TRB sequences covering the V, D and J segments. Illumina adapters and sample indices were attached to the amplicons in two consecutive PCR reactions using Phusion HS II polymerase. The amplicons were purified from gel with the NucleoSpin Gel and PCR Clean-up kit and then assessed with Qubit and an Agilent 2100 Bioanalyzer. Sequencing of libraries was carried out on an Illumina MiSeq in 600-cycle, single-indexed, paired-end runs. The paper's processing steps were these. Processing of the TRB sequences was carried out with MiXCR versions 2.12 and 3.0.5. Each unique CDR3 nucleotide sequence was treated as one clone, and only productive sequences with two or more reads were kept. Shannon diversity, evenness, clonality (one minus evenness), and alpha-parameterized diversity profiles from alpha 0 to 5 were included as repertoire metrics. Generation probabilities of clones in paired pre- and post-chemotherapy samples were computed with the IGoR algorithm. TCRdb passed the public sequencing reads through fastp at Q25 and MiXCR, retaining productive beta sequences. Identical CDR3 proteins give one entry, which carries the most common genes and DNA. TCRdb's processing, not the study's, gives the V and J calls here. Within this sample are 450 to 600 distinct CDR3 sequences, with 22% of them counted one time only. Around 73% of the sample belongs to the ten largest clones.

This chain is built from TRBV5-1 and TRBJ2-3, with the D gene not clear enough to name. Sequenced sample: blood. The source of this sequence is a human donor with a blood cancer. The donor label of this sample is uncertain. The CDR3 amino acid sequence is: CASKVNPSTDTQYF. The nucleotides read TGCGCCAGCAAGGTTAACCCTAGCACAGATACGCAGTATTTT. The entire variable domain, with the stretches around the CDR3 drawn from the reference TRBV5-1 and TRBJ2-3 proteins, is KAGVTQTPRYLIKTRGQQVTLSCSPISGHRSVSWYQQTPGQGLQFLFEYFSETQRNKGNFPGRFSGRQFSNSRSEMNVSTLELGDSALYLCASKVNPSTDTQYFGPGTRLTVL.